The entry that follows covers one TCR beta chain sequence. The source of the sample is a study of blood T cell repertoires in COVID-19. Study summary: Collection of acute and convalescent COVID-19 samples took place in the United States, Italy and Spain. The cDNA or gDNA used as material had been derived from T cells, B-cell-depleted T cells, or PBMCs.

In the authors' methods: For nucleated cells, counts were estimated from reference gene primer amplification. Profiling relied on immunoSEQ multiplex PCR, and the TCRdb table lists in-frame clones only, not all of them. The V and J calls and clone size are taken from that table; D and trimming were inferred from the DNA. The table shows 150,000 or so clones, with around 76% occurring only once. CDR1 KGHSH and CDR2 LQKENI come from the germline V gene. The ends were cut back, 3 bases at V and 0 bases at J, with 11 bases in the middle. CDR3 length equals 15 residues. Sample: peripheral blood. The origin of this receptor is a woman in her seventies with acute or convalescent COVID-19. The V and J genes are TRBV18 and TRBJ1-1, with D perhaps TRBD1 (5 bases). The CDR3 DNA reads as TGTGCCAGCTCACCGGGGGGATTGGTGAACACTGAAGCTTTCTTT. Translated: CASSPGGLVNTEAFF.